Listed below are T cell receptor beta chains from one sample, sequenced in a study of cytomegalovirus exposure and HLA in healthy donors. Produced via immunoSEQ multiplex PCR; TCRdb's table is partial and in-frame only. The sample includes 110,000 or so clones, about 84% of them seen just once. Sequencing used PBMCs. The origin of the receptors is a woman aged 25 to 39 in good health and CMV-seronegative. Each CDR3 is given with its conserved first and last residue. D genes are given only for firm matches. Size is stated for part of the rows, as once, few or many counts, or as a class when the clone is expanded.

D: NA
size: NA
V: TRBV6-5
J: TRBJ2-2
CDR3: CASSWTHGELFF
DNA: TGTGCCAGCAGCTGGACTCACGGGGAGCTGTTTTTT

D: NA
size: few
V: TRBV30
J: TRBJ1-5
CDR3: CAWGGVSQPQHF
DNA: TGTGCCTGGGGGGGGGTAAGTCAGCCCCAGCATTTT

D: NA
size: NA
V: TRBV5-4
J: TRBJ2-6
CDR3: CASSLPDRSPGANVLTF
DNA: TGTGCCAGCAGCTTGCCAGACAGGTCTCCTGGGGCCAACGTCCTGACTTTC

D: TRBD1
size: NA
V: TRBV9
J: TRBJ2-7
CDR3: CASSVGSPSPGGPSAYEQYF
DNA: TGTGCCAGCAGCGTAGGGAGTCCGTCCCCAGGGGGTCCTTCCGCCTACGAGCAGTACTTC

D: NA
size: once
V: TRBV30
J: TRBJ2-1
CDR3: CAWSQNNEQFF
DNA: TGTGCCTGGAGTCAAAACAATGAGCAGTTCTTC

D: TRBD2
size: NA
V: TRBV2
J: TRBJ2-7
CDR3: CASSLAGDLYEQYF
DNA: TGTGCCAGCAGCCTAGCGGGGGACCTCTACGAGCAGTACTTC

D: TRBD1
size: NA
V: TRBV2
J: TRBJ1-5
CDR3: CASVYDRGTNQPQHF
DNA: TGTGCCAGCGTTTACGACAGGGGCACCAATCAGCCCCAGCATTTT

D: TRBD2
size: NA
V: TRBV4-2
J: TRBJ2-4
CDR3: CASSQASGGIQYF
DNA: TGTGCCAGCAGCCAAGCTAGCGGGGGCATTCAGTACTTC

D: NA
size: once
V: TRBV5-1
J: TRBJ2-2
CDR3: CASSWGDLNTGELFF
DNA: TGCGCCAGCAGCTGGGGCGACTTGAACACCGGGGAGCTGTTTTTT

D: NA
size: NA
V: TRBV7-2
J: TRBJ2-7
CDR3: CASSLARDVSSYEQYF
DNA: TGTGCCAGCAGCTTAGCGCGGGACGTCAGCTCCTACGAGCAGTACTTC

D: NA
size: NA
V: TRBV13
J: TRBJ1-1
CDR3: CASSFRSGANTEAFF
DNA: TGTGCCAGCAGCTTCAGATCTGGGGCGAACACTGAAGCTTTCTTT

D: TRBD1
size: NA
V: TRBV27
J: TRBJ1-2
CDR3: CASSFQGVGGYTF
DNA: TGTGCCAGCAGTTTCCAGGGGGTTGGCGGCTACACCTTC

D: TRBD1
size: NA
V: TRBV7-8
J: TRBJ1-1
CDR3: CASSKTGGNTEAFF
DNA: TGTGCCAGCAGCAAGACAGGGGGAAACACTGAAGCTTTCTTT

D: TRBD1
size: NA
V: TRBV7-9
J: TRBJ1-4
CDR3: CASSLGGGQEKLFF
DNA: TGTGCCAGCAGCTTAGGAGGGGGCCAAGAAAAACTGTTTTTT

D: NA
size: NA
V: TRBV19
J: TRBJ1-2
CDR3: CASSITVRGARYGYTF
DNA: TGTGCCAGTAGTATCACGGTGCGGGGGGCGAGATATGGCTACACCTTC

D: TRBD1
size: NA
V: TRBV7-8
J: TRBJ1-4
CDR3: CASSSLAGTGAFRDEKLFF
DNA: TGTGCCAGCAGTTCTCTCGCCGGGACAGGGGCCTTTAGGGATGAAAAACTGTTTTTT

D: NA
size: NA
V: TRBV10-3
J: TRBJ1-2
CDR3: CATRRGVSDGYTF
DNA: TGTGCCACCCGGCGGGGGGTATCGGATGGCTACACCTTC

D: NA
size: NA
V: TRBV5-1
J: TRBJ2-7
CDR3: CASSLVGDNSYEQYF
DNA: TGCGCCAGCAGCTTGGTAGGGGACAACTCCTACGAGCAGTACTTC

D: TRBD2
size: NA
V: TRBV6-4
J: TRBJ2-3
CDR3: CASSSGGATDTQYF
DNA: TGTGCCAGCAGTAGCGGGGGGGCCACAGATACGCAGTATTTT

D: NA
size: NA
V: TRBV7-6
J: TRBJ1-6
CDR3: CASSFGPMSSYNSPLHF
DNA: TGTGCCAGCAGCTTTGGGCCGATGAGCTCCTATAATTCACCCCTCCACTTT

D: TRBD2
size: NA
V: TRBV9
J: TRBJ2-1
CDR3: CASSPFERGGSKLDEQFF
DNA: TGTGCCAGCAGCCCCTTCGAGCGGGGGGGCTCGAAGCTTGATGAGCAGTTCTTC

D: TRBD1
size: NA
V: TRBV7-9
J: TRBJ2-3
CDR3: CASSVGQGWDTQYF
DNA: TGTGCCAGCAGCGTTGGACAGGGCTGGGATACGCAGTATTTT

D: NA
size: NA
V: TRBV6-6
J: TRBJ1-6
CDR3: CASSSPADNSPLHF
DNA: TGTGCCAGCAGCTCCCCTGCGGATAATTCACCCCTCCACTTT

D: TRBD2
size: NA
V: TRBV7-9
J: TRBJ2-5
CDR3: CASSSDRTSGTETQYF
DNA: TGTGCCAGCAGCTCCGACCGGACTAGCGGAACCGAGACCCAGTACTTC

D: NA
size: NA
V: TRBV7-2
J: TRBJ2-1
CDR3: CASSLARTNYNEQFF
DNA: TGTGCCAGCAGCTTAGCGCGGACTAACTACAATGAGCAGTTCTTC

D: TRBD1
size: NA
V: TRBV6-1
J: TRBJ1-5
CDR3: CASSENRGSNQPQHF
DNA: TGTGCCAGCAGTGAAAACAGGGGTAGCAATCAGCCCCAGCATTTT

D: TRBD1
size: NA
V: TRBV5-1
J: TRBJ2-7
CDR3: CASSHDRGEQYF
DNA: TGCGCCAGCAGCCACGACAGGGGGGAGCAGTACTTC

D: NA
size: NA
V: TRBV6-6
J: TRBJ1-1
CDR3: CASSFTLRAEAFF
DNA: TGTGCCAGCAGTTTTACCCTCCGCGCTGAAGCTTTCTTT

D: NA
size: NA
V: TRBV27
J: TRBJ1-2
CDR3: CASSLAQATSGYTF
DNA: TGTGCCAGCAGTTTAGCCCAGGCTACCTCTGGCTACACCTTC

D: TRBD1
size: NA
V: TRBV16
J: TRBJ1-2
CDR3: CASSQSKQGANYGYTF
DNA: TGTGCCAGCAGCCAATCGAAGCAGGGGGCAAACTATGGCTACACCTTC